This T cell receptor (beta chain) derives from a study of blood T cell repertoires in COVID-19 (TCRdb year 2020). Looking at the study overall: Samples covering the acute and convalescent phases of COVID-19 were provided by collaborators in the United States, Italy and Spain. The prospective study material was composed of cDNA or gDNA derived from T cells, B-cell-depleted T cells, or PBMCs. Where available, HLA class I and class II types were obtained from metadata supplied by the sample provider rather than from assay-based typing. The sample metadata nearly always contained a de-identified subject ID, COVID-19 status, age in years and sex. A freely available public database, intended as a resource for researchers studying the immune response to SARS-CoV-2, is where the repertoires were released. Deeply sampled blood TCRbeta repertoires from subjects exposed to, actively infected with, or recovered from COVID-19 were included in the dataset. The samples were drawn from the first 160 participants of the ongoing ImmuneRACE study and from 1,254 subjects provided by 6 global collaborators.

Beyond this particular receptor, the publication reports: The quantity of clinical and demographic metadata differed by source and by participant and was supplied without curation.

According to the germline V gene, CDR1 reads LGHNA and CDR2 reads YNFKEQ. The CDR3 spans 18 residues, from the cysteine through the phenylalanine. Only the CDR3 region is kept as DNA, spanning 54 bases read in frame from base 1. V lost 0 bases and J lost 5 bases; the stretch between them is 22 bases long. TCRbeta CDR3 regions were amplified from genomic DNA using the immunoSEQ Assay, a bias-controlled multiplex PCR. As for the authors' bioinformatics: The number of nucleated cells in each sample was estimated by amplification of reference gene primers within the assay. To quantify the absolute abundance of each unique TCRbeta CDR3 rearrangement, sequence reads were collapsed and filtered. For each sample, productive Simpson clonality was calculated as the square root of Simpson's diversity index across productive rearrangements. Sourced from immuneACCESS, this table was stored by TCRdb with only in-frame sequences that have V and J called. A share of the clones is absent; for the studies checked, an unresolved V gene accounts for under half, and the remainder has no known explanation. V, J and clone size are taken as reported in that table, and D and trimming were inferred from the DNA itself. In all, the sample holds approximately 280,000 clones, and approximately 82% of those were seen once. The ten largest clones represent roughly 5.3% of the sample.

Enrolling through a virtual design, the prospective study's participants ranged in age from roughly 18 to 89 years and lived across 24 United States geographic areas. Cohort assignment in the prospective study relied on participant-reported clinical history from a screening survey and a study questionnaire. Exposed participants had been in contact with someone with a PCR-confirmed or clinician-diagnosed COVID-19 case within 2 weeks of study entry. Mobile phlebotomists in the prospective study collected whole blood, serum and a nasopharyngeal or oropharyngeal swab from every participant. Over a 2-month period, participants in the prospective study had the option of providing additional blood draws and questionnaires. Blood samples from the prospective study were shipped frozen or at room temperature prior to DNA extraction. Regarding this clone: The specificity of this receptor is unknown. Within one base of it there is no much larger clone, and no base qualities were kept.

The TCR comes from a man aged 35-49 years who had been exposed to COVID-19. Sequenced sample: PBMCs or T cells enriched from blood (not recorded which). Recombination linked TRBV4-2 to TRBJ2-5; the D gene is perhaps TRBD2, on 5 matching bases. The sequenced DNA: TGTGCCAGCAGCCAAGAGGACTTTAGATTACCCTCGGGTGAGACCCAGTACTTC. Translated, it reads CASSQEDFRLPSGETQYF.